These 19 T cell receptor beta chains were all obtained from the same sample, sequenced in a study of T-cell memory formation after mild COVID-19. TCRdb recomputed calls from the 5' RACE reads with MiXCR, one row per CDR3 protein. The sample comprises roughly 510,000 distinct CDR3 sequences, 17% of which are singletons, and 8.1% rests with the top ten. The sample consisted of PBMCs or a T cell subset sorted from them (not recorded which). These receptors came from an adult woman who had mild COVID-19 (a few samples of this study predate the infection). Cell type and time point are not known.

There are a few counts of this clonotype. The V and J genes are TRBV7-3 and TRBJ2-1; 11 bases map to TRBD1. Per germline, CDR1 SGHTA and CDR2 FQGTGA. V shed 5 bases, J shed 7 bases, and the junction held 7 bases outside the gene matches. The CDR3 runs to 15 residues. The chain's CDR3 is CASSRAGTGGNEQFF. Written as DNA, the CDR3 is TGTGCCAGCAGCCGAGCCGGGACAGGGGGGAATGAGCAGTTCTTC.

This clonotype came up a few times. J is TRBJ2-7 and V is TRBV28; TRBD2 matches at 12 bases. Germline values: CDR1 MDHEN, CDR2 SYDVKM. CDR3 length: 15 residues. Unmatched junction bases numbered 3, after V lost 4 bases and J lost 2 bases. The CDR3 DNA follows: TGTGCCAGCAGTTGGGGACTAGCGGGCCCCTACGAGCAGTACTTC. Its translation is CASSWGLAGPYEQYF.

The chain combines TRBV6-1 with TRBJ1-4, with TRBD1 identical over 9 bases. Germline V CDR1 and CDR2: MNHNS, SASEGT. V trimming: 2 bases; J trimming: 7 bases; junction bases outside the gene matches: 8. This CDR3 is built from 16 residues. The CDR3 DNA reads TGTGCCAGCAGTGAAACAGGGGGCGAAGGCCCTGAAAAACTGTTTTTT. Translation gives CASSETGGEGPEKLFF.

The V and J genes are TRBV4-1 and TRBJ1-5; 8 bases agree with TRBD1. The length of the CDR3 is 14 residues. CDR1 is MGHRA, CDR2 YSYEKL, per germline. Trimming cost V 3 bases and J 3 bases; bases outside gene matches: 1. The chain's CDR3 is CASSQTGDNQPQHF. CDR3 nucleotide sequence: TGCGCCAGCAGCCAGACAGGGGACAATCAGCCCCAGCATTTT.

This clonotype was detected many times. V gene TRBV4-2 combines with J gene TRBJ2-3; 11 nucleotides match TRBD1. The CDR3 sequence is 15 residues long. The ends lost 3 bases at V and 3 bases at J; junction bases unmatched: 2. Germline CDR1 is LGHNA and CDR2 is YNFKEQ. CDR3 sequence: CASSQGQGVTDTQYF. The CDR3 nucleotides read TGTGCCAGCAGCCAGGGACAGGGGGTAACAGATACGCAGTATTTT.

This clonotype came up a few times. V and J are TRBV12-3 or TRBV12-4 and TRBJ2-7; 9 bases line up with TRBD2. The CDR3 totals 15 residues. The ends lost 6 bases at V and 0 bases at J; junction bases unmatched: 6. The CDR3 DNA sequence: TGTGCCAGCAGGCGGGAGGGCCTCCCCTCCTACGAGCAGTACTTC. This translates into CASRREGLPSYEQYF.

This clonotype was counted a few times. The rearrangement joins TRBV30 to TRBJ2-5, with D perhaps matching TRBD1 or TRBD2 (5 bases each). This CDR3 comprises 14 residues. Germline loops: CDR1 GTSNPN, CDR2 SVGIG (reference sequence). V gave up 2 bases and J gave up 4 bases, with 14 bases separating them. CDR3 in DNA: TGTGCCTGGAGTCCGGGACGTGGCAGAGAGACCCAGTACTTC. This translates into CAWSPGRGRETQYF.

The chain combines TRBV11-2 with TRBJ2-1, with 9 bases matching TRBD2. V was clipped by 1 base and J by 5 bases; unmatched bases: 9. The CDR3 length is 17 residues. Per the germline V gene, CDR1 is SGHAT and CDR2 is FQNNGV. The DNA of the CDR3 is TGTGCCAGCAGCTTAGGGAAGGCGGGAGGGCTGCACAATGAGCAGTTCTTC. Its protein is CASSLGKAGGLHNEQFF.

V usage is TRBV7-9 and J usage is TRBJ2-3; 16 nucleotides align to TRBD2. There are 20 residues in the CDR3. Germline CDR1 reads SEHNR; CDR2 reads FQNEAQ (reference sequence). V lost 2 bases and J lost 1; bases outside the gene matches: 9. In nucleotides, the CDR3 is TGTGCCAGCAGCTTACCCGCGGGACTAGCGGGAGGGACGGGCACAGATACGCAGTATTTT. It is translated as CASSLPAGLAGGTGTDTQYF.

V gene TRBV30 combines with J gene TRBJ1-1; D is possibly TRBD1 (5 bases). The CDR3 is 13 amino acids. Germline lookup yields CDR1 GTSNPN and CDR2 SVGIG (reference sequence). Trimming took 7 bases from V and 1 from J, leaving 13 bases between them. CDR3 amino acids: CASRDFQNTEAFF. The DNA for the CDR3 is TGTGCCTCCCGGGACTTCCAGAACACTGAAGCTTTCTTT.

The CDR3, as DNA: TGTGCCAGCAGCTTATCCGGACTAGCGGAATACAATGAGCAGTTCTTC. Protein product: CASSLSGLAEYNEQFF. The chain recombines TRBV11-1 with TRBJ2-1; TRBD2 matches at 10 bases. Germline CDR1 SGHAT, CDR2 FQDESV (reference sequence). The CDR3 consists of 16 residues. V lost 2 bases to trimming and J lost 4 bases; unmatched junction nucleotides: 5.

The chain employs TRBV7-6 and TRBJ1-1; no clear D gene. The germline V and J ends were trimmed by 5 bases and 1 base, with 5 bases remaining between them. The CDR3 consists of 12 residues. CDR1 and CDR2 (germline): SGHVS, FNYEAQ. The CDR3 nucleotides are TGTGCCAGCAGCCAACAGAACACTGAAGCTTTCTTT. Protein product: CASSQQNTEAFF.

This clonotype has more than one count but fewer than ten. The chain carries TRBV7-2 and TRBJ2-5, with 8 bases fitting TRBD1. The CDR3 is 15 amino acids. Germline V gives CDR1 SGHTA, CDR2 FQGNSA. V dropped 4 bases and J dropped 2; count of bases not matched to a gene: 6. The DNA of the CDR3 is TGTGCCAGCAGCTCACCACAGGGGGTACAAGAGACCCAGTACTTC. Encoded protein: CASSSPQGVQETQYF.

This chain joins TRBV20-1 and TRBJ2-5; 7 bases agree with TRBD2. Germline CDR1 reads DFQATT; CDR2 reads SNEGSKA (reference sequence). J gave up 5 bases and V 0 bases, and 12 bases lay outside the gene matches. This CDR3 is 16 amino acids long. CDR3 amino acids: CSARDPNMGGGETQYF. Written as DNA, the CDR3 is TGCAGTGCTAGAGATCCCAATATGGGCGGGGGTGAGACCCAGTACTTC.

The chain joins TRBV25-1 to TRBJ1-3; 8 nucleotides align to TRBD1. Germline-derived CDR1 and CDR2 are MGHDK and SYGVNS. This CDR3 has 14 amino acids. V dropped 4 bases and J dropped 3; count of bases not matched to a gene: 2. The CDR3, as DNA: TGTGCCAGCAGTGGGACAGGGAATGGAAACACCATATATTTT. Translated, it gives CASSGTGNGNTIYF.

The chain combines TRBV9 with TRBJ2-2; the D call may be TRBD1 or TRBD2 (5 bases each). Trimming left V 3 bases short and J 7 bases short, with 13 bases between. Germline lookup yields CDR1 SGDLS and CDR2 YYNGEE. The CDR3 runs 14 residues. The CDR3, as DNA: TGTGCCAGCAGCGCCGACCCGGGGCACGGGGAGCTGTTTTTT. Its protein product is CASSADPGHGELFF.

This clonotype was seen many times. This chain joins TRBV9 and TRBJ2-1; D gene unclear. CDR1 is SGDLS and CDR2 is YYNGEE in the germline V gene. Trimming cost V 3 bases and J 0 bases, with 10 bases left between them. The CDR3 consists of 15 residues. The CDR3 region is CASSATRSSYNEQFF. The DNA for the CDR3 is TGTGCCAGCAGCGCAACTCGCAGCTCCTACAATGAGCAGTTCTTC.

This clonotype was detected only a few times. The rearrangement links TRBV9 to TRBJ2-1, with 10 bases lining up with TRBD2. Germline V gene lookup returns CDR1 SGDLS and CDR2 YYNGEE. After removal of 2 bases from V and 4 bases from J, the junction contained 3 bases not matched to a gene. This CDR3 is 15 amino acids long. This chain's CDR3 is CASSVGLAEYNEQFF. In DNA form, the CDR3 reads TGTGCCAGCAGCGTCGGACTAGCGGAATACAATGAGCAGTTCTTC.

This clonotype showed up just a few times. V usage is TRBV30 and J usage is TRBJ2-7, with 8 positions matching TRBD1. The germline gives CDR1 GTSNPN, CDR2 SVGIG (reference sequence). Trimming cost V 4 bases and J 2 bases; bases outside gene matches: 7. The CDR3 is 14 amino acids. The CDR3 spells CAWNGQGTTYEQYF. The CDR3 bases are TGTGCCTGGAACGGACAGGGAACTACCTACGAGCAGTACTTC.